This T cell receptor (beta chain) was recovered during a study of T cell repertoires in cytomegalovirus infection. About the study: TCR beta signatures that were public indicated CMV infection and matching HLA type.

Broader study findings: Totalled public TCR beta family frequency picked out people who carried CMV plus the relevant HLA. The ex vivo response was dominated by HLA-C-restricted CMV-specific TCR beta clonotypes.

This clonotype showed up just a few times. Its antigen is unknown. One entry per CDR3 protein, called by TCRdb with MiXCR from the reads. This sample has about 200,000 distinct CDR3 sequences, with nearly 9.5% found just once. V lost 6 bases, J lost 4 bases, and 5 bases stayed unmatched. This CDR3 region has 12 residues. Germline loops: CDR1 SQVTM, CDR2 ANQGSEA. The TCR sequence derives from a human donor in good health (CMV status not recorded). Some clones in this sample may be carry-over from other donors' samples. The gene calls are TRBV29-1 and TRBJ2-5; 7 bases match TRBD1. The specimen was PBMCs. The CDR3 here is CSVRTGGETQYF. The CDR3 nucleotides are TGCAGCGTCCGGACAGGAGGAGAGACCCAGTACTTC. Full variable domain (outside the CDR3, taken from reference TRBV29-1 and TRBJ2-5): SAVISQKPSRDICQRGTSLTIQCQVDSQVTMMFWYRQQPGQSLTLIATANQGSEATYESGFVIDKFPISRPNLTFSTLTVSNMSPEDSSIYLCSVRTGGETQYFGPGTRLLVL.